This TCR beta chain derives from a study of blood T cell repertoires in COVID-19. Whole-study context: PBMCs, B-cell-depleted T cells, or T cells were the source of the cDNA or gDNA that made up the material.

Authors' processing steps: Amplifying reference gene primers gave estimates of nucleated cell counts. Sequenced by immunoSEQ multiplex PCR; TCRdb stores in-frame clones only, minus some. The DNA gave D and trimming, while V, J and clone size come from that table. The data show about 670,000 clones, 75% to 90% seen once. V shed 4 bases and J 3 bases; nucleotides not matched to a gene: 6. Germline V gives CDR1 SGHRS, CDR2 YFSETQ. The CDR3 runs to 14 residues. The sample taken for sequencing was peripheral blood. This TCR was recovered from a woman aged 18-30 years with acute or convalescent COVID-19. The chain carries TRBV5-1 and TRBJ1-2; TRBD1 aligns across 7 bases. The CDR3 sequence: CASSPTTGHYGYTF. The DNA of the CDR3 is TGCGCCAGCAGCCCCACGACAGGGCACTATGGCTACACCTTC.